This passage covers 20 T cell receptor beta chains from one sample sequenced in a study of T cells in Graves' hyperthyroidism and ophthalmopathy. RNA transcripts gave rise to amplified TCR beta CDR3 regions. With the HTBI primer set, the TCR CDR3 went through a first round of RT-PCR. TCRdb re-called the multiplex PCR reads through MiXCR, storing one row per CDR3 protein. The sample has about 560,000 distinct CDR3 sequences, 16% seen once. The sample was blood. The receptor source for this set is a young woman with Graves' hyperthyroidism.

This clonotype was recorded a few times. The gene calls are TRBV24-1 and TRBJ1-5; 8 bases fit TRBD1. This CDR3 has 16 residues. J gave up 4 bases and V 2 bases, and 6 bases lay outside the gene matches. CDR1 and CDR2 (germline): KGHDR, SFDVKD. The CDR3 coding sequence is TGTGCCACCAGTGATTCGACAGGGGATTGGAATCAGCCCCAGCATTTT. Translation: CATSDSTGDWNQPQHF.

This clonotype was observed many times. V usage is TRBV20-1 and J usage is TRBJ2-3; 13 bases are shared with TRBD2. V trimming: 3 bases; J trimming: 4 bases; junction bases outside the gene matches: 10. Germline values: CDR1 DFQATT, CDR2 SNEGSKA (reference sequence). This CDR3 comprises 17 residues. The CDR3 sequence: CSARASTSGGAADTQYF. CDR3 DNA sequence: TGCAGTGCTAGGGCGTCCACTAGCGGGGGGGCCGCAGATACGCAGTATTTT.

This clonotype showed up just a few times. For the CDR3, the DNA is TGTGCCAGCAGTAGTCCGAGGACAGGGGCTTACTCTGGGGCCAACGTCCTGACTTTC. This sequence encodes CASSSPRTGAYSGANVLTF. The rearrangement uses TRBV11-2 and TRBJ2-6; 9 bases align to TRBD1. This CDR3 contains 19 residues. J lost 0 bases, V lost 6 bases, and 12 bases had no gene match. The V gene's germline CDR1 is SGHAT and CDR2 FQNNGV.

This clonotype showed up just a few times. The J gene is TRBJ1-4, the V gene TRBV19; TRBD1 agrees at 7 bases. The germline V gene encodes CDR1 LNHDA and CDR2 SQIVND (reference sequence). J lost 4 bases, V lost 2 bases, and 4 bases had no gene match. The CDR3 consists of 15 residues. The CDR3 loop is CASSIRGQINEKLFF. The CDR3 nucleotides are TGTGCCAGTAGTATACGGGGACAGATTAATGAAAAACTGTTTTTT.

V gene TRBV6-1 combines with J gene TRBJ1-5, with D tentatively TRBD1 (6 bases). The CDR3 contains 16 residues. Trimming took 7 bases from V and 0 from J, leaving 16 bases between them. Germline V gene lookup returns CDR1 MNHNS and CDR2 SASEGT. CDR3 sequence reads: CASNIKGGNSNQPQHF. The CDR3 region has the DNA TGTGCCAGCAACATAAAGGGGGGGAATAGCAATCAGCCCCAGCATTTT.

This clonotype was observed a handful of times. The rearrangement joins TRBV5-6 to TRBJ2-7; D is unclear. V was shortened by 2 bases and J by 2 bases, with 14 bases between the two germline ends. CDR1 is SGHDT and CDR2 is YYEEEE in the germline V gene. CDR3 size: 15 residues. The CDR3, as DNA: TGTGCCAGCAGCTTACGAGAGTTAATTACCTACGAGCAGTACTTC. Protein product: CASSLRELITYEQYF.

This clonotype was counted at least ten times. This rearrangement joins TRBV28 to TRBJ1-1, with D tentatively TRBD1 (6 bases). V was shortened by 5 bases and J by 3 bases, with 22 bases between the two germline ends. The germline gives CDR1 MDHEN, CDR2 SYDVKM. This CDR3 region has 17 residues. The CDR3 is CASSLPGGGTSYTEAFF. The CDR3 DNA reads TGTGCCAGCAGTCTCCCGGGGGGGGGGACATCTTACACTGAAGCTTTCTTT.

This clonotype was counted many times. The gene calls are TRBV12-3 or TRBV12-4 and TRBJ2-7, with D maybe TRBD1 (5 bases). CDR3 length: 14 amino acids. Trimming stripped 6 bases from V and 2 bases from J, with 14 bases between. The CDR3 region has the DNA TGTGCCAGCAGAGGGGCAGGGCGTACCTACGAGCAGTACTTC. Its protein is CASRGAGRTYEQYF.

The sample holds many counts of this clonotype. The J gene is TRBJ2-7, the V gene TRBV27; TRBD2 is a possible D gene (6 bases). The germline gives CDR1 MNHEY, CDR2 SMNVEV (reference sequence). The CDR3 length is 15 residues. The germline V and J ends were trimmed by 7 bases and 4 bases, with 20 bases remaining between them. The CDR3 loop reads CASTRYDGGIYEQYF. The CDR3 DNA reads as TGTGCCAGCACCCGGTATGACGGAGGGATATACGAGCAGTACTTC.

Ten or more counts support this clonotype. The chain couples TRBV6-6 to TRBJ1-1; D is possibly TRBD1 (5 bases). Per the germline V gene, CDR1 is MNHNY and CDR2 is SVGAGI (reference sequence). The V and J ends lost 2 bases and 4 bases respectively, with 8 bases between them. The CDR3 extends over 13 amino acids. CDR3 protein: CASSYGGATEAFF. The CDR3 DNA is TGTGCCAGCAGTTACGGAGGGGCCACTGAAGCTTTCTTT.

The table lists this clonotype with many counts. The V gene is TRBV6-1, the J gene TRBJ2-7; 9 nucleotides agree with TRBD1. This CDR3 has 14 residues. Germline CDR1 and CDR2: MNHNS and SASEGT. The V gene end was trimmed by 7 bases and the J gene end by 5 bases; junction bases not matched to a gene: 9. The CDR3 region is CASIGPGQGHEQYF. The CDR3 DNA reads as TGTGCCAGCATTGGACCGGGACAGGGCCACGAGCAGTACTTC.

The sample holds many counts of this clonotype. This sequence joins TRBV7-3 and TRBJ2-3; 8 bases are a match to TRBD2. Germline V CDR1 and CDR2: SGHTA, FQGTGA. V lost 4 bases and J lost 10; bases outside the gene matches: 4. The CDR3 consists of 12 residues. The CDR3 region is CASSSTAGAQYF. CDR3 nucleotides: TGTGCCAGCAGCTCCACAGCGGGGGCGCAGTATTTT.

This clonotype was detected a few times. V gene TRBV6-1 combines with J gene TRBJ2-7; D remains ambiguous. The CDR3 runs to 14 residues. Deletions cut 5 bases from V and 3 bases from J, with 14 bases between. Germline V CDR1 and CDR2: MNHNS, SASEGT. The CDR3 coding sequence is TGTGCCAGCAGTTACTCCGCCGGCGTCTACGAGCAGTACTTC. Amino acids: CASSYSAGVYEQYF.

This clonotype was picked up many times. The chain recombines TRBV12-3 or TRBV12-4 with TRBJ2-1, with 7 bases that match TRBD2. The V segment lost 7 bases and the J segment 3 bases; nucleotides outside the gene matches: 6. CDR3 length equals 14 residues. CDR3 loop: CASNLADFYNEQFF. CDR3 in DNA: TGTGCCAGCAACCTAGCGGACTTCTACAATGAGCAGTTCTTC.

Many counts were recorded for this clonotype. This chain links TRBV12-3 or TRBV12-4 with TRBJ2-1; 8 bases fit TRBD2. Unmatched junction bases numbered 10, after V lost 3 bases and J lost 0 bases. The CDR3 has 18 amino acids. This CDR3 reads CASSLGGRTLSSYNEQFF. The DNA for the CDR3 is TGTGCCAGCAGTTTGGGCGGGAGGACCCTGAGCTCCTACAATGAGCAGTTCTTC.

This clonotype was recorded a few times. The genes are TRBV20-1 and TRBJ2-7; perhaps TRBD2 as D (6 bases). This CDR3 spans 12 amino acids. Germline V gene data show CDR1 as DFQATT and CDR2 as SNEGSKA (reference sequence). Trimming shortened V by 6 bases and J by 3 bases, and 12 bases separated the two germline ends. The DNA of the CDR3 is TGCAGTGCAACCGGGACTCACTACGAGCAGTACTTC. Protein: CSATGTHYEQYF.

A few counts support this clonotype. This rearrangement joins TRBV25-1 to TRBJ1-1; D remains ambiguous. CDR1 is MGHDK, CDR2 SYGVNS, per germline. Between the trimmed V and J ends, which lost 7 bases and 1 base, there was a span of 16 bases. The CDR3 is 15 residues long. The CDR3 coding sequence is TGTGCCAGCACCGGAGGAACGGAACGGAACACTGAAGCTTTCTTT. Protein: CASTGGTERNTEAFF.

This clonotype was seen repeatedly, ten times or more. The V and J genes are TRBV20-1 and TRBJ2-5, with a possible D match to TRBD2 (6 bases). This CDR3 comprises 14 residues. Germline CDR1 and CDR2: DFQATT and SNEGSKA (reference sequence). V shed 6 bases and J shed 4 bases, with 18 bases lying between them. The CDR3 coding sequence is TGCAGTGCAGGGGACGGGAGTATGAGAGAGACCCAGTACTTC. Amino acid sequence: CSAGDGSMRETQYF.

V usage is TRBV4-1 and J usage is TRBJ2-7, with TRBD2 matching over 10 bases. The germline V gene encodes CDR1 MGHRA and CDR2 YSYEKL. The CDR3 consists of 16 residues. J lost 2 bases, V lost 1 base, and 5 bases had no gene match. For the CDR3, the DNA is TGCGCCAGCAGCCAAGGGATGGGACTAGCGACCTACGAGCAGTACTTC. Protein product: CASSQGMGLATYEQYF.

This clonotype was counted many times. This rearrangement joins TRBV28 to TRBJ2-3; the match to TRBD2 covers 7 bases. The CDR3 sequence is 15 residues long. V shed 1 base and J 3 bases; nucleotides not matched to a gene: 4. Germline-derived CDR1 and CDR2 are MDHEN and SYDVKM. CDR3 loop: CASSLLGGETDTQYF. In DNA, the CDR3 is TGTGCCAGCAGTTTATTGGGGGGGGAGACAGATACGCAGTATTTT.